A selection of T cell receptor beta chains follows, all from one sample in a study of control samples from healthy donors and cancer patients. Sequencing was performed with immunoSEQ multiplex PCR; in TCRdb, only in-frame clones are kept and a portion is missing. The sample includes approximately 130,000 clones, around 87% seen only once; the top ten take 2.9%. The sequencing sample was made of blood. These TCRs come from a man aged 60-69 years in good health. Both conserved end residues are part of each CDR3. The D gene is left open where the match is weak. Expanded clones get a size class; other rows say once, few or many, or leave the size out.

DNA: TGCGCCAGCAGCTTTTTGGCAGGGACGAACACCGGGGAGCTGTTTTTT; CDR3: CASSFLAGTNTGELFF; V: TRBV5-1; size: -; D: -; J: TRBJ2-2
DNA: TGTGCCAGCAGTTTCTCGGGACAGGGAAATCAGCCCCAGCATTTT; CDR3: CASSFSGQGNQPQHF; V: TRBV27; size: once; D: TRBD1; J: TRBJ1-5
DNA: TGTGCCAGCAGCTTAGTTAGGGATAATTCACCCCTCCACTTT; CDR3: CASSLVRDNSPLHF; V: TRBV7-2; size: -; D: -; J: TRBJ1-6
DNA: TGTGCCAGCAGTCTTGGGGGGACAGGAAATTCACCCCTCCACTTT; CDR3: CASSLGGTGNSPLHF; V: TRBV6-6; size: -; D: TRBD1; J: TRBJ1-6
DNA: TGCGCCAGCAGCCTGACGACCGGGACAGTGAACACTGAAGCTTTCTTT; CDR3: CASSLTTGTVNTEAFF; V: TRBV4-3; size: -; D: TRBD1; J: TRBJ1-1
DNA: TGTGCCAGCCGAGGGGGGGGAAACACCATATATTTT; CDR3: CASRGGGNTIYF; V: TRBV25-1; size: -; D: -; J: TRBJ1-3
DNA: TGTGCCAGCAGTTGGATGGAGAATCAGCCCCAGCATTTT; CDR3: CASSWMENQPQHF; V: TRBV12-3/TRBV12-4; size: few; D: -; J: TRBJ1-5
DNA: TGCGCCAGCAGTGAGGACAGGGACTATGGCTACACCTTC; CDR3: CASSEDRDYGYTF; V: TRBV10-1; size: -; D: TRBD1; J: TRBJ1-2
DNA: TGTGCCAGCAGATTCAACACTGAAGCTTTCTTT; CDR3: CASRFNTEAFF; V: TRBV6-5; size: -; D: -; J: TRBJ1-1
DNA: TGCGCCAGCAGCTTGGGAGGCTCCGGGAGCTTAGAGACCCAGTACTTC; CDR3: CASSLGGSGSLETQYF; V: TRBV5-1; size: -; D: -; J: TRBJ2-5
DNA: TGTGCCAGCAGCTCAGGCCAGCGGGGGGGCTCGACTACCGGGGCCAACGTCCTGACTTTC; CDR3: CASSSGQRGGSTTGANVLTF; V: TRBV7-3; size: -; D: TRBD2; J: TRBJ2-6
DNA: TGTGCCACCATCGCAGCCGGGGACACTGAAGCTTTCTTT; CDR3: CATIAAGDTEAFF; V: TRBV24-1; size: -; D: -; J: TRBJ1-1
DNA: TGTGCCAGCTCATTGGCAACGGGGGCGAATGAAGCTTTCTTT; CDR3: CASSLATGANEAFF; V: TRBV18; size: -; D: -; J: TRBJ1-1
DNA: TGTGCCAGCAGCCTCCTAGCGGGGGTGGGGGCAGAGACCCAATACTTC; CDR3: CASSLLAGVGAETQYF; V: TRBV2; size: -; D: TRBD2; J: TRBJ2-5
DNA: TGTGCCAGCGGGTTCCCGGGGCGGGGCACAGATACGCAGTATTTT; CDR3: CASGFPGRGTDTQYF; V: TRBV28; size: -; D: -; J: TRBJ2-3
DNA: TGTGCCAGCAGTTTAATACATAGGGGTGGCTACACCTTC; CDR3: CASSLIHRGGYTF; V: TRBV28; size: -; D: -; J: TRBJ1-2
DNA: TGTGCCTGGAGTGTCCTCTCTGGAAACACCATATATTTT; CDR3: CAWSVLSGNTIYF; V: TRBV30; size: -; D: -; J: TRBJ1-3
DNA: TGTGCCAGCAGCTTATTACAGGGAGGAACTGAAGCTTTCTTT; CDR3: CASSLLQGGTEAFF; V: TRBV7-2; size: -; D: -; J: TRBJ1-1
DNA: TGTGCCAGCTCATGGACGGGGGGCCCATCCCAAGATACGCAGTATTTT; CDR3: CASSWTGGPSQDTQYF; V: TRBV18; size: -; D: -; J: TRBJ2-3
DNA: TGTGCCAGCAGTTTATTTAGCACAGATACGCAGTATTTT; CDR3: CASSLFSTDTQYF; V: TRBV12-3/TRBV12-4; size: -; D: -; J: TRBJ2-3
DNA: TGTGCCAGTAGTATCCCCTATAGCAATCAGCCCCAGCATTTT; CDR3: CASSIPYSNQPQHF; V: TRBV19; size: -; D: -; J: TRBJ1-5
DNA: TGCGCCAGCAGGGAAGGGGGGAACCTCTTCAATACGCAGTATTTT; CDR3: CASREGGNLFNTQYF; V: TRBV10-1; size: -; D: -; J: TRBJ2-3
DNA: TGTGCCAGCATGGGCCGGAGGGGAACTGAAGCTTTCTTT; CDR3: CASMGRRGTEAFF; V: TRBV21-1; size: -; D: -; J: TRBJ1-1
DNA: TGCGCCAGCAGCCAAACTAGGACAACAGATACGCAGTATTTT; CDR3: CASSQTRTTDTQYF; V: TRBV4-3; size: -; D: -; J: TRBJ2-3
DNA: TGTGCCAGCAGTTTAGCCACGAACTATGGCTACACCTTC; CDR3: CASSLATNYGYTF; V: TRBV28; size: once; D: -; J: TRBJ1-2
DNA: TGCGCCAGCAGGCGAGCGGGAACCTCCTACAATGAGCAGTTCTTC; CDR3: CASRRAGTSYNEQFF; V: TRBV5-1; size: -; D: TRBD2; J: TRBJ2-1
DNA: TGTGCCACTGGGACCTCAACTATCCGTGGCTACACCTTC; CDR3: CATGTSTIRGYTF; V: TRBV3-1/TRBV3-2; size: -; D: -; J: TRBJ1-2
DNA: TGTGCTAGTGGGCATGGGGGGTTTGGCTACACCTTC; CDR3: CASGHGGFGYTF; V: TRBV12-5; size: -; D: -; J: TRBJ1-2
DNA: TGTGCCAGCAGTACCCATTCGGCGGACGCCTACGAGCAGTACTTC; CDR3: CASSTHSADAYEQYF; V: TRBV28; size: -; D: -; J: TRBJ2-7
DNA: TGTGCCAGCAGCTTAGCGCATCAGGGGACGGAGCAGTTCTTC; CDR3: CASSLAHQGTEQFF; V: TRBV7-2; size: -; D: -; J: TRBJ2-1
DNA: TGTGCCAGCAGTTTGAGGATCGCGAACACCGGGGAGCTGTTTTTT; CDR3: CASSLRIANTGELFF; V: TRBV28; size: -; D: -; J: TRBJ2-2
DNA: TGTGCCAGCGGTTCGGGGGGCTCCTACAATGAGCAGTTCTTC; CDR3: CASGSGGSYNEQFF; V: TRBV6-6; size: -; D: TRBD2; J: TRBJ2-1
DNA: TGTGCCAGCAGCTTACCCACACGGACTGGCTACACCTTC; CDR3: CASSLPTRTGYTF; V: TRBV7-9; size: few; D: -; J: TRBJ1-2
DNA: TGTGCCAGCAGCACTCTGCGGGGGAACACTGAAGCTTTCTTT; CDR3: CASSTLRGNTEAFF; V: TRBV28; size: -; D: -; J: TRBJ1-1
DNA: TGTGCCAGCTCAGACGGACAACGGTTATATGAAAAACTGTTTTTT; CDR3: CASSDGQRLYEKLFF; V: TRBV18; size: -; D: -; J: TRBJ1-4
DNA: TGCGCCAGCAGCAATCTACAGGTTGGTGGCTACACCTTC; CDR3: CASSNLQVGGYTF; V: TRBV5-1; size: -; D: -; J: TRBJ1-2
DNA: TGTGCCAGCAGCCAGCACAGGGTGGTCACTGAAGCTTTCTTT; CDR3: CASSQHRVVTEAFF; V: TRBV13; size: once; D: -; J: TRBJ1-1
DNA: TGCGCCAGCAGCCAAGACAGCGCTAACTATGGCTACACCTTC; CDR3: CASSQDSANYGYTF; V: TRBV4-1; size: -; D: -; J: TRBJ1-2
DNA: TGTGCCAGCAGTGAAAGGGGAGGGGGCTGGGGAACGGCTGGAAACACCATATATTTT; CDR3: CASSERGGGWGTAGNTIYF; V: TRBV6-1; size: -; D: TRBD1; J: TRBJ1-3
DNA: TGTGCCAGTAGCCCCGCTCGGGGGAGCTCCTATAATTCACCCCTCCACTTT; CDR3: CASSPARGSSYNSPLHF; V: TRBV19; size: -; D: -; J: TRBJ1-6
DNA: TGTGCCAGCAGCGTAGGGCAGGCTGGCTACACCTTC; CDR3: CASSVGQAGYTF; V: TRBV9; size: -; D: -; J: TRBJ1-2
DNA: TGTGCCAGCAGTTTCGGGACAGGGGTTGGCTACACCTTC; CDR3: CASSFGTGVGYTF; V: TRBV28; size: -; D: TRBD1; J: TRBJ1-2
DNA: TGTGCCAGCAGCCAAGATACGACCACCTACGAGCAGTACTTC; CDR3: CASSQDTTTYEQYF; V: TRBV3-1/TRBV3-2; size: -; D: -; J: TRBJ2-7
DNA: TGTGCCAGCACCAAATGGGGGACAGGGAGCAATCAGCCCCAGCATTTT; CDR3: CASTKWGTGSNQPQHF; V: TRBV28; size: -; D: TRBD1; J: TRBJ1-5
DNA: TGTGCCAGTAGTACCCAGGGTTCTCTGGCAAGCGAGCAGTTCTTC; CDR3: CASSTQGSLASEQFF; V: TRBV19; size: -; D: -; J: TRBJ2-1
DNA: TGTGCCAGCAGCCACAATGACAGGGTAGCTAGCCCCCAGCATTTT; CDR3: CASSHNDRVASPQHF; V: TRBV16; size: -; D: TRBD1; J: TRBJ1-5
DNA: TGTGCCAGCAGTTTATCCCGCTCCTACGAGCAGTACTTC; CDR3: CASSLSRSYEQYF; V: TRBV27; size: -; D: -; J: TRBJ2-7
DNA: TGTGCCAGCAGCTTAGCCGGGACAAACGAGCAGTACTTC; CDR3: CASSLAGTNEQYF; V: TRBV11-1; size: -; D: -; J: TRBJ2-7
DNA: TGTGCCAGCAGCTTAACGAAGCCAGAGTTGGTAGCTTTCTTT; CDR3: CASSLTKPELVAFF; V: TRBV7-3; size: -; D: -; J: TRBJ1-1
DNA: TGCGCCAGCAGCTTGTACGTACAGACTAGTGCAGGCGAGCAGTACTTC; CDR3: CASSLYVQTSAGEQYF; V: TRBV5-1; size: once; D: -; J: TRBJ2-7
DNA: TGTGCCAGCAGCGCACAAACAGGGCTTTACACTGAAGCTTTCTTT; CDR3: CASSAQTGLYTEAFF; V: TRBV7-8; size: -; D: -; J: TRBJ1-1
DNA: TGCAGCGTCGGAACAGCTTTGAACACTGAAGCTTTCTTT; CDR3: CSVGTALNTEAFF; V: TRBV29-1; size: -; D: -; J: TRBJ1-1
DNA: TGCGCCAGCAGCTGGACGGGGGCGCAAGAGACCCAGTACTTC; CDR3: CASSWTGAQETQYF; V: TRBV10-2; size: -; D: -; J: TRBJ2-5